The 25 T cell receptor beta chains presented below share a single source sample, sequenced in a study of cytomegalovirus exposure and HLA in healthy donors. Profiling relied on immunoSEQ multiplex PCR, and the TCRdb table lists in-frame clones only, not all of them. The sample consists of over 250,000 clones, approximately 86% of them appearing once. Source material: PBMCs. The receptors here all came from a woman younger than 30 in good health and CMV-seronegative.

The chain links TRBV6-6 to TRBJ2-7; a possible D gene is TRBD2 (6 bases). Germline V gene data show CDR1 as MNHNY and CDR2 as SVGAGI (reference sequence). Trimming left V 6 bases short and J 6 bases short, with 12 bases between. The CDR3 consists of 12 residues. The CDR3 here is CASSLLAPEQYF. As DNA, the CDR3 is TGTGCCAGCAGCCTACTAGCCCCCGAGCAGTACTTC.

CDR3 protein: CASSLAYRTNYGYTF. The CDR3 nucleotides read TGTGCCAGCAGCTTGGCGTACAGGACTAACTATGGCTACACCTTC. The V and J genes are TRBV5-6 and TRBJ1-2; tentative D call: TRBD1 (5 bases). Germline V lookup: CDR1 SGHDT, CDR2 YYEEEE. The CDR3 spans 15 residues. V was pared by 0 bases and J by 0 bases, with 9 bases between.

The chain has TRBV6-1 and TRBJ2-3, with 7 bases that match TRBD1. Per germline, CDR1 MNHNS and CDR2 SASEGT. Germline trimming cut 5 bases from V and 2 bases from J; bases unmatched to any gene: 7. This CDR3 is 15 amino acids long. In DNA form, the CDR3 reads TGTGCCAGCAGTCAAGGGACAGTCCTCACAGATACGCAGTATTTT. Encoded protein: CASSQGTVLTDTQYF.

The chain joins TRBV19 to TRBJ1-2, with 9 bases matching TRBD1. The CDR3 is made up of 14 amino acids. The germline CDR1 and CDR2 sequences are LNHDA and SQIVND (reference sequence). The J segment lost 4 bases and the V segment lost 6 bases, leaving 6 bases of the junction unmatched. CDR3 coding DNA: TGTGCCAGTAGCTTGAAGGGACAGGGCTATGGCTACACCTTC. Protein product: CASSLKGQGYGYTF.

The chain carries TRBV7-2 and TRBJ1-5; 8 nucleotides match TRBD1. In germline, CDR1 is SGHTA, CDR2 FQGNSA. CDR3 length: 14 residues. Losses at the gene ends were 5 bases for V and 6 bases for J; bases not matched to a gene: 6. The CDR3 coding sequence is TGTGCCAGCAGCCCAGGACAGGGTCCTCAGCCCCAGCATTTT. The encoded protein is CASSPGQGPQPQHF. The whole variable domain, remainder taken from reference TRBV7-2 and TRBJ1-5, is GAGVSQSPSNKVTEKGKDVELRCDPISGHTALYWYRQSLGQGLEFLIYFQGNSAPDKSGLPSDRFSAERTGGSVSTLTIQRTQQEDSAVYLCASSPGQGPQPQHFGDGTRLSIL.

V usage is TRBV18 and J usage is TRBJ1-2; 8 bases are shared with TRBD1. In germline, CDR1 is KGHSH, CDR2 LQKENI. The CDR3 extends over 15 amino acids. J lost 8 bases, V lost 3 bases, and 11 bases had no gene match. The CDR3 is CASSPNSQGAKGYTF. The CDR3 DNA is TGTGCCAGCTCACCCAATTCGCAGGGGGCTAAGGGCTACACCTTC.

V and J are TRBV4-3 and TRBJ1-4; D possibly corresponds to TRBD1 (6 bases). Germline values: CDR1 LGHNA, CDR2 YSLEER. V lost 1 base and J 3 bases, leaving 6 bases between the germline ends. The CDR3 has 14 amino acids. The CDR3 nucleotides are TGCGCCAGCAGCCAAGGGACAGCTAATGAAAAACTGTTTTTT. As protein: CASSQGTANEKLFF.

CDR3 in amino acids: CASSQGQSYGYTF. In DNA, the CDR3 is TGCGCCAGCAGCCAGGGACAGTCCTATGGCTACACCTTC. V usage is TRBV4-3 and J usage is TRBJ1-2, with 7 bases identical to TRBD1. V was pared by 3 bases and J by 4 bases, with 2 bases of the junction left unmatched. The CDR3 is 13 residues long. Germline V gives CDR1 LGHNA, CDR2 YSLEER.

CDR3 loop: CASSLREYEQYF. The CDR3 DNA follows: TGTGCCAGCAGCTTGAGGGAGTACGAGCAGTACTTC. V and J are TRBV7-8 and TRBJ2-7, with D perhaps matching TRBD2 (5 bases). V was trimmed by 3 bases and J by 4 bases, leaving 7 bases between them. The CDR3 contains 12 residues. Germline CDR1 is SGHVS and CDR2 is FQNEAQ.

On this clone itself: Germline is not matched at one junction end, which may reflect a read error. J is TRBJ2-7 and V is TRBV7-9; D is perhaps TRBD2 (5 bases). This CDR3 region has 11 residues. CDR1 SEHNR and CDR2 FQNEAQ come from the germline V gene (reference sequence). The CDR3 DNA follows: TGTGCCAGCAGCTCGGGATCCGGGCTGAGGTTC. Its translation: CASSSGSGLRF.

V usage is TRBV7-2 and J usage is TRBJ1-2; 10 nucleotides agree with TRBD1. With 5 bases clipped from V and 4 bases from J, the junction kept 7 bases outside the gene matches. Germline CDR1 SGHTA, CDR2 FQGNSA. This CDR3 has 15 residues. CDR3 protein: CASSPGTGARYGYTF. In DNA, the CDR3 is TGTGCCAGCAGCCCTGGGACAGGGGCTCGCTATGGCTACACCTTC.

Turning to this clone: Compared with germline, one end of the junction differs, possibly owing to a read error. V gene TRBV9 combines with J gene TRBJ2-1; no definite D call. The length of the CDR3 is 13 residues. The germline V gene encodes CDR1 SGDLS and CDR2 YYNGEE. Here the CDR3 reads CASSKASHNEQFF. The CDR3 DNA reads TGTGCCAGCAGCAAAGCCTCCCACAATGAGCAGTTCTTC.

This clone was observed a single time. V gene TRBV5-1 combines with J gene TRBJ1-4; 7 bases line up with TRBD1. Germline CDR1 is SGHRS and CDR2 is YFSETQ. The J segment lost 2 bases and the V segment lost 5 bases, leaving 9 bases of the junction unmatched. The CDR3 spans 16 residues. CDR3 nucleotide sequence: TGCGCCAGCAGTCTCGATACAGGGGCCACTAATGAAAAACTGTTTTTT. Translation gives CASSLDTGATNEKLFF.

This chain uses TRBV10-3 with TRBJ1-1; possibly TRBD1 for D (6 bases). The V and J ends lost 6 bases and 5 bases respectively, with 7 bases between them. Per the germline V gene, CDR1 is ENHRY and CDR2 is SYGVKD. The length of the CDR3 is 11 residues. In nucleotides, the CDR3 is TGTGCCATCAGGCAGGGGACTGAAGCTTTCTTT. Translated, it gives CAIRQGTEAFF.

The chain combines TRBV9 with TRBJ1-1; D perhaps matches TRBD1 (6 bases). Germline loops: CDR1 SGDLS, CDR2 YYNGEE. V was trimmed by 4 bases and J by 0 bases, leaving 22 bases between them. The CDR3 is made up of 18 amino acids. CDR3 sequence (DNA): TGTGCCAGCAGCTCCGTCCAGGACAGTTATAACATGAACACTGAAGCTTTCTTT. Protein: CASSSVQDSYNMNTEAFF.

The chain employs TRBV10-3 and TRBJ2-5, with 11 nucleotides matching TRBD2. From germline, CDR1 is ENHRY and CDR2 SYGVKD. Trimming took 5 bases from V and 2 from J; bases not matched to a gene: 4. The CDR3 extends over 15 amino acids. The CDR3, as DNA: TGTGCCATCAGTCCGGGACTAGCGGCACAAGAGACCCAGTACTTC. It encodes CAISPGLAAQETQYF.

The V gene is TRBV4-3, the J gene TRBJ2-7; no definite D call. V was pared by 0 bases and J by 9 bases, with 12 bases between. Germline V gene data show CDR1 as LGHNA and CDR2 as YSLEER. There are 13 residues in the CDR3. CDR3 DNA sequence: TGCGCCAGCAGCCAAGATTTGAGGAGTTCGCAGTACTTC. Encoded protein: CASSQDLRSSQYF.

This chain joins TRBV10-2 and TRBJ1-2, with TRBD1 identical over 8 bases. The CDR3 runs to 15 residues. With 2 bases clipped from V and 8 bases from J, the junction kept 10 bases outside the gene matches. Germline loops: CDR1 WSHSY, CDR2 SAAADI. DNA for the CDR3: TGCGCCAGCAGTGAGGGGAACAGGGGGAGGGAAGGCTACACCTTC. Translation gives CASSEGNRGREGYTF.

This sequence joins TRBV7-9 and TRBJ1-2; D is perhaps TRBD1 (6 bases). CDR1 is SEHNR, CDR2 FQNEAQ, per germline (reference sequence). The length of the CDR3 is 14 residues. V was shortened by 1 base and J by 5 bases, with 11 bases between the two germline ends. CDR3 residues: CASSLGQALYGYTF. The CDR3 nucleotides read TGTGCCAGCAGCTTAGGACAGGCCCTTTATGGCTACACCTTC.

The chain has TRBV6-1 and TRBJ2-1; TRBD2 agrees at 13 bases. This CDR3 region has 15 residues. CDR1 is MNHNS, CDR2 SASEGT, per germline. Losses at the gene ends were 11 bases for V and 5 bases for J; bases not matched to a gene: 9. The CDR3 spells CACKSGTSGNNEQFF. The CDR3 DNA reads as TGTGCCTGTAAATCCGGGACTAGCGGGAACAATGAGCAGTTCTTC.

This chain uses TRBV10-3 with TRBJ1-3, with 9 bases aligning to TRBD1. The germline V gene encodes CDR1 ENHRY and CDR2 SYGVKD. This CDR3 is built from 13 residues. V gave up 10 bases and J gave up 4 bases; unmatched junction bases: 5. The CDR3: CASRDRVGNTIYF. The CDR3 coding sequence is TGTGCCAGTCGGGACAGGGTAGGAAACACCATATATTTT.

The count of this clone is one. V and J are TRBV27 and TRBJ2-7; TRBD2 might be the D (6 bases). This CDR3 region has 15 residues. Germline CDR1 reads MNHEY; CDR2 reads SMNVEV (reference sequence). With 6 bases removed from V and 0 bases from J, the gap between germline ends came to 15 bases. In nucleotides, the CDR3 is TGTGCCAGCAGCCCAATTGGTAGCGGCTCCTACGAGCAGTACTTC. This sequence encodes CASSPIGSGSYEQYF.

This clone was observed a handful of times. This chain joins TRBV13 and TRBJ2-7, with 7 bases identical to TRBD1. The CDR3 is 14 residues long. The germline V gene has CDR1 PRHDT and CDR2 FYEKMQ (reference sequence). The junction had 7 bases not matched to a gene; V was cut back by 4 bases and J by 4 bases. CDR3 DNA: TGTGCCAGCAGCTGGGACAGAGAGAGATACGAGCAGTACTTC. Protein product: CASSWDRERYEQYF.

The chain's CDR3 is CATRPPLAVANEQFF. CDR3 DNA sequence: TGTGCCACCCGACCCCCGCTAGCGGTGGCCAATGAGCAGTTCTTC. This chain uses TRBV6-6 with TRBJ2-1; 7 nucleotides line up with TRBD2. Germline CDR1 is MNHNY and CDR2 is SVGAGI (reference sequence). V trimming: 10 bases; J trimming: 6 bases; junction bases outside the gene matches: 15. CDR3 length: 15 residues.

CDR3 DNA: TGTGCCAGCAGCTTGCCCTTTACAGGGGCGTTGGACACTGAAGCTTTCTTT. This sequence encodes CASSLPFTGALDTEAFF. This chain links TRBV11-2 with TRBJ1-1; 7 bases agree with TRBD1. V shed 3 bases, J shed 3 bases, and the junction held 13 bases outside the gene matches. The CDR3 has 17 residues. Germline CDR1 is SGHAT and CDR2 is FQNNGV.